This T cell receptor (beta chain) was sequenced for a study of blood T cells in healthy people across ages. On the study more broadly: Capturing about one barcoded beta molecule per two T cells was achieved by template switching.

This clonotype is a singleton in its sample. The donors, healthy Caucasians from Russia, were aged about 6 to 95. With a J-beta primer mix and a sample-barcoded 5' primer, a second PCR ran about 6 to 11 cycles. The template-switch adaptor, which had 12 random nucleotides, put a tag on each cDNA molecule. In TCRdb, the 5' RACE reads were re-called with MiXCR into one record per CDR3 protein. The sample lists 1.5 million to 2 million distinct CDR3 sequences, around 42% occurring once. The receptor was derived from a human donor in good health. The sample was blood.

CDR3 coding DNA: TGTGCCAGCAGCTTGCACGACGGTAAAGCTTTCTTT. Protein: CASSLHDGKAFF. V and J are TRBV3-1 and TRBJ1-1; D is unresolved. The CDR3 consists of 12 residues. Germline V CDR1 and CDR2: LGHDT, YNNKEL (reference sequence). Deletions cut 5 bases from V and 9 bases from J, with 13 bases between.